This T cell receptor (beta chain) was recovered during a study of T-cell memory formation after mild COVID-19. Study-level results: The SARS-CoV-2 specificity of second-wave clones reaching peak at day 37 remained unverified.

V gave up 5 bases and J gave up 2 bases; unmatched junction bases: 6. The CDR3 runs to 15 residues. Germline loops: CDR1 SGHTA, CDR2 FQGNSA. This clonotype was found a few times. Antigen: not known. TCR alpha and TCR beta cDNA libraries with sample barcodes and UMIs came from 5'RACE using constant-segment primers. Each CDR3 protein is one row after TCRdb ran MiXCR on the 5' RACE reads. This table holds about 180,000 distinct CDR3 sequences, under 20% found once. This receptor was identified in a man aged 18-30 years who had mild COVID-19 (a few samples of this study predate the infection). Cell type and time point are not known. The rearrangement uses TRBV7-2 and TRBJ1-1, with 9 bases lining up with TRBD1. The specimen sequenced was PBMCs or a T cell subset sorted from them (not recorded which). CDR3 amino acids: CASSRPGQGNTEAFF. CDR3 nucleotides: TGTGCCAGCAGCAGACCGGGACAGGGTAACACTGAAGCTTTCTTT.